The rows below give T cell receptor beta chains drawn from one sample of a study of shared T cell receptors in the human thymus. TCRdb keeps only in-frame clones here, not all; method: immunoSEQ multiplex PCR. The table records almost 550,000 clones, around 78% of them present only once. The data also belong to a second study, concerning human thymus T cells.

The sample consisted of thymocytes. The receptors shown here come from a boy under three years old with a congenital heart defect. CDR3s include the opening cysteine and the closing phenylalanine or tryptophan. Each record gives: clone size, D gene, V gene, J gene, CDR3 DNA, CDR3 protein. D genes are given only for firm matches. Clone size is not always given. Where it is, it says once, few, many or a class for expanded clones.

clone size: NA
D gene: NA
V gene: TRBV7-7
J gene: TRBJ2-5
CDR3 DNA: TGTGCCAGCAGCTTATGCAGGGGCTTGTACCAAGAGACCCAGTACTTC
CDR3 protein: CASSLCRGLYQETQYF

clone size: NA
D gene: TRBD1
V gene: TRBV11-2
J gene: TRBJ2-5
CDR3 DNA: TGTGCCAGCAGCTCCGGGACAGAAGAGACCCAGTACTTC
CDR3 protein: CASSSGTEETQYF

clone size: few
D gene: TRBD1
V gene: TRBV7-8
J gene: TRBJ2-1
CDR3 DNA: TGTGCCAGCAGCTTGCCTTACAGGGGGCGTGGGCATGAGCAGTTCTTC
CDR3 protein: CASSLPYRGRGHEQFF

clone size: NA
D gene: TRBD2
V gene: TRBV4-1
J gene: TRBJ2-3
CDR3 DNA: TGCGCCAGCAGCCAATGGTGGACTAGCGGGAGGGCTAGCACAGATACGCAGTATTTT
CDR3 protein: CASSQWWTSGRASTDTQYF

clone size: NA
D gene: TRBD1
V gene: TRBV30
J gene: TRBJ2-7
CDR3 DNA: TGTGCCTGGGACAGGGGGCGCTTAGACGAGCAGTACTTC
CDR3 protein: CAWDRGRLDEQYF

clone size: once
D gene: NA
V gene: TRBV28
J gene: TRBJ2-7
CDR3 DNA: TGTGCCAGCAGTTTTTCGGACTGGACCTACGAGCAGTACTTC
CDR3 protein: CASSFSDWTYEQYF

clone size: NA
D gene: NA
V gene: TRBV6-5
J gene: TRBJ1-2
CDR3 DNA: TGTGCCAGCAGTTCCGGGTATAAAACACATGGCTACACCTTC
CDR3 protein: CASSSGYKTHGYTF

clone size: NA
D gene: NA
V gene: TRBV30
J gene: TRBJ2-1
CDR3 DNA: TGTGCCTGGAGTGGCAGGACAGGGGCACTAGCGGGACTCTACAATGAGCAGTTCTTC
CDR3 protein: CAWSGRTGALAGLYNEQFF

clone size: NA
D gene: NA
V gene: TRBV13
J gene: TRBJ2-7
CDR3 DNA: TGTGCCAGCAGCCAAACAAGAACCCGGGACTCGGAACCCTACGAGCAGTACTTC
CDR3 protein: CASSQTRTRDSEPYEQYF

clone size: NA
D gene: NA
V gene: TRBV11-2
J gene: TRBJ2-7
CDR3 DNA: TGTGCCAGCAGCTTAGATATGAGCTACGAGCAGTACTTC
CDR3 protein: CASSLDMSYEQYF

clone size: NA
D gene: NA
V gene: TRBV12-2
J gene: TRBJ2-1
CDR3 DNA: TGTGCAAGTCGCCCTACCCCCGCCGAGCAGTTCTTC
CDR3 protein: CASRPTPAEQFF

clone size: NA
D gene: NA
V gene: TRBV6-5
J gene: TRBJ1-2
CDR3 DNA: TGTGCCAGCAGTTACTGGGGGGGGTCCGGCTATGGCTACACCTTC
CDR3 protein: CASSYWGGSGYGYTF

clone size: NA
D gene: NA
V gene: TRBV11-2
J gene: TRBJ2-3
CDR3 DNA: TGTGCCAGCAGCTTAGTCGCAGATACGCAGTATTTT
CDR3 protein: CASSLVADTQYF

clone size: NA
D gene: TRBD2
V gene: TRBV11-3
J gene: TRBJ2-2
CDR3 DNA: TGTGCCAGCAGCTTAGACAGAGGGACTAGCGGTTACACCGGGGAGCTGTTTTTT
CDR3 protein: CASSLDRGTSGYTGELFF

clone size: NA
D gene: TRBD1
V gene: TRBV10-2
J gene: TRBJ2-5
CDR3 DNA: TGCGCCAGCTCCCCGCAGGGGGCTTCCCAAGAGACCCAGTACTTC
CDR3 protein: CASSPQGASQETQYF

clone size: once
D gene: NA
V gene: TRBV28
J gene: TRBJ1-2
CDR3 DNA: TGTGCCAGCAGTTTGGTGTCAGGGAGGGGTGGCTACACCTTC
CDR3 protein: CASSLVSGRGGYTF

clone size: NA
D gene: NA
V gene: TRBV19
J gene: TRBJ2-7
CDR3 DNA: TGTGCCAGTAGTAAGACAGGCCTACGCACCTACGAGCAGTACTTC
CDR3 protein: CASSKTGLRTYEQYF

clone size: NA
D gene: NA
V gene: TRBV30
J gene: TRBJ2-1
CDR3 DNA: TGTGCCTGGAGTGTATTCCGGGAGTGTTGCAAAAATGAGCAGTTCTTC
CDR3 protein: CAWSVFRECCKNEQFF

clone size: few
D gene: TRBD1
V gene: TRBV7-2
J gene: TRBJ1-2
CDR3 DNA: TGTGCCAGCAGCCGAACGCGACAGGGATGGGGCTACACCTTC
CDR3 protein: CASSRTRQGWGYTF

clone size: few
D gene: TRBD1
V gene: TRBV14
J gene: TRBJ1-3
CDR3 DNA: TGTGCCAGCAGCCAAGAAGGGGGGACAGTGGGCTTATCCTTTGGAAACACCATATATTTT
CDR3 protein: CASSQEGGTVGLSFGNTIYF

clone size: few
D gene: NA
V gene: TRBV25-1
J gene: TRBJ2-5
CDR3 DNA: TGTGCCAGCAGTCCACGACTAGAGTCAGGGGAGACCCAGTACTTC
CDR3 protein: CASSPRLESGETQYF

clone size: few
D gene: NA
V gene: TRBV5-1
J gene: TRBJ1-1
CDR3 DNA: TGCGCCAGCAGCCCCATACCGAAGACGGGAACAGGGCCCGATGAAGCTTTCTTT
CDR3 protein: CASSPIPKTGTGPDEAFF

clone size: NA
D gene: TRBD1
V gene: TRBV29-1
J gene: TRBJ1-1
CDR3 DNA: TGCAGCGCCCTTGGGACAGCGAGACTTAAAGCTTTCTTT
CDR3 protein: CSALGTARLKAFF

clone size: once
D gene: TRBD1
V gene: TRBV10-3
J gene: TRBJ1-6
CDR3 DNA: TGTGCCATCAGTGATCATTTTGCCACAGGGGCCCATAATTCACCCCTCCACTTT
CDR3 protein: CAISDHFATGAHNSPLHF

clone size: NA
D gene: NA
V gene: TRBV25-1
J gene: TRBJ1-1
CDR3 DNA: TGTGCCAGCAAGAGAGACACTGAAGCTTTCTTT
CDR3 protein: CASKRDTEAFF

clone size: NA
D gene: TRBD2
V gene: TRBV28
J gene: TRBJ2-2
CDR3 DNA: TGTGCCAGCAGTCCTATAAGCCCCCGTTGGCTAGCGGAAGGGAACACCGGGGAGCTGTTTTTT
CDR3 protein: CASSPISPRWLAEGNTGELFF

clone size: NA
D gene: TRBD2
V gene: TRBV27
J gene: TRBJ2-5
CDR3 DNA: TGTGCCAGCAGTCCATGGGGACTAGCGGGAGAGACCCAGTACTTC
CDR3 protein: CASSPWGLAGETQYF

clone size: few
D gene: NA
V gene: TRBV10-2
J gene: TRBJ2-7
CDR3 DNA: TGCGCCAGCAGTAGGGGACACACCCATGGCGAGCAGTACTTC
CDR3 protein: CASSRGHTHGEQYF

clone size: once
D gene: TRBD1
V gene: TRBV14
J gene: TRBJ1-2
CDR3 DNA: TGTGCCAGCAGCCAAGGAAAGGGGGCCCCCTATGGCTACACCTTC
CDR3 protein: CASSQGKGAPYGYTF

clone size: once
D gene: NA
V gene: TRBV5-1
J gene: TRBJ2-3
CDR3 DNA: TGCGCCAGCAGCTTGTGGGGGGGCGAGGGCACAGATACGCAGTATTTT
CDR3 protein: CASSLWGGEGTDTQYF

clone size: few
D gene: NA
V gene: TRBV5-6
J gene: TRBJ1-3
CDR3 DNA: TGTGCCAGCAGCCCTGCCCGGGAGACTAACTCTGGAAACACCATATATTTT
CDR3 protein: CASSPARETNSGNTIYF

clone size: NA
D gene: TRBD2
V gene: TRBV4-2
J gene: TRBJ2-1
CDR3 DNA: TGTGCCAGCAGCCCTCCCGGACTAGCGGGAGGAAACTCCTACAATGAGCAGTTCTTC
CDR3 protein: CASSPPGLAGGNSYNEQFF

clone size: NA
D gene: NA
V gene: TRBV6-1
J gene: TRBJ2-3
CDR3 DNA: TGTGCCAGCAGTGAAGCGCGACTGTTCTTGTTCACAGATACGCAGTATTTT
CDR3 protein: CASSEARLFLFTDTQYF

clone size: NA
D gene: TRBD1
V gene: TRBV30
J gene: TRBJ2-7
CDR3 DNA: TGTGCCTGGAGTGCACTACCCCCCGGGACAGGAGCCTACGAGCAGTACTTC
CDR3 protein: CAWSALPPGTGAYEQYF

clone size: few
D gene: NA
V gene: TRBV19
J gene: TRBJ2-3
CDR3 DNA: TGTGCCAGTAGTATAGGACGGGGTGGAGCGGTTAGCACAGATACGCAGTATTTT
CDR3 protein: CASSIGRGGAVSTDTQYF

clone size: NA
D gene: NA
V gene: TRBV6-1
J gene: TRBJ2-7
CDR3 DNA: TGTGCCAGCAGTGAAATTAGTTACGAGCAGTACTTC
CDR3 protein: CASSEISYEQYF

clone size: few
D gene: NA
V gene: TRBV27
J gene: TRBJ2-1
CDR3 DNA: TGTGCCAGCAGTCCAAGCTCCGCCAGTTCGACTCCCCCCAATGAGCAGTTCTTC
CDR3 protein: CASSPSSASSTPPNEQFF

clone size: NA
D gene: NA
V gene: TRBV7-9
J gene: TRBJ2-1
CDR3 DNA: TGTGCCAGCAGCCTACGGGGGAGCTCCTACAATGAGCAGTTCTTC
CDR3 protein: CASSLRGSSYNEQFF

clone size: NA
D gene: NA
V gene: TRBV14
J gene: TRBJ2-7
CDR3 DNA: TGTGCCAGCAGCCCGGCCAGGTTCAACGAGCAGTACTTC
CDR3 protein: CASSPARFNEQYF

clone size: NA
D gene: TRBD2
V gene: TRBV12-5
J gene: TRBJ2-1
CDR3 DNA: TGTGCTAGTGGTTTGGTTACTAGCGGGAAGGGGGATGAGCAGTTCTTC
CDR3 protein: CASGLVTSGKGDEQFF

clone size: NA
D gene: TRBD1
V gene: TRBV9
J gene: TRBJ1-2
CDR3 DNA: TGTGCCAGCAGCACCCGTCCCGACAGGGGGCCCTATGGCTACACCTTC
CDR3 protein: CASSTRPDRGPYGYTF

clone size: NA
D gene: NA
V gene: TRBV18
J gene: TRBJ1-2
CDR3 DNA: TGTGCCAGCTCATCAGGGAGGGGCTACACCTTC
CDR3 protein: CASSSGRGYTF

clone size: NA
D gene: NA
V gene: TRBV6-5
J gene: TRBJ1-2
CDR3 DNA: TGTGCCAGCACCCCCCTGCCCAGGGGCTATGGCTACACCTTC
CDR3 protein: CASTPLPRGYGYTF

clone size: NA
D gene: NA
V gene: TRBV27
J gene: TRBJ2-7
CDR3 DNA: TGTGCCACTCACCTAGCGTCCTACGAGCAGTACTTC
CDR3 protein: CATHLASYEQYF